This T cell receptor beta chain stems from a study of T cell clones after liver transplantation. Background on the study: Third-party-reactive TCRbeta sequences from pre-transplant mixed lymphocyte reactions served as antigen-independent comparators. Study-level results: Circulating graft-donor-reactive CD4 TCRbeta sequences fell significantly post-transplant in 5 of 8 subjects. Graft donor-reactive T cells possibly entered the graft instead of undergoing deletion.

Comments on this clone: Its target is unknown.

Only in-frame clones appear in the TCRdb table, and some are missing; sequencing was by immunoSEQ multiplex PCR. The table lists some 120,000 clones, over 75% of them singletons. Germline assignment: CDR1 MDHEN and CDR2 SYDVKM. V lost 7 bases, J lost 4 bases, and 16 bases lay in between. This CDR3 comprises 14 residues. The chain recombines TRBV28 with TRBJ2-5, with D possibly matching TRBD1 (7 bases). The clonotype originates from a human patient who received a liver transplant. The T cells may partly be graft donor cells. Material: CD4+ T cells from blood, obtained 12 months after liver transplant. The CDR3 region is CASTPGGYGETQYF. CDR3 coding DNA: TGTGCCAGCACCCCAGGGGGGTACGGAGAGACCCAGTACTTC.